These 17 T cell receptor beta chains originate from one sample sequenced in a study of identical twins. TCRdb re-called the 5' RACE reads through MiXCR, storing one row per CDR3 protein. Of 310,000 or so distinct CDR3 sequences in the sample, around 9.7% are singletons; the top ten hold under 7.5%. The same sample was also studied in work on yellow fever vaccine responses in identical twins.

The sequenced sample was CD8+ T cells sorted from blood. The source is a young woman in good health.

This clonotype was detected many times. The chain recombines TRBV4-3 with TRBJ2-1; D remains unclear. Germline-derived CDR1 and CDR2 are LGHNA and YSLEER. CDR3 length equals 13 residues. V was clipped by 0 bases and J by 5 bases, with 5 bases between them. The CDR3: CASSQDRDNEQFF. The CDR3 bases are TGCGCCAGCAGCCAAGATCGGGACAATGAGCAGTTCTTC.

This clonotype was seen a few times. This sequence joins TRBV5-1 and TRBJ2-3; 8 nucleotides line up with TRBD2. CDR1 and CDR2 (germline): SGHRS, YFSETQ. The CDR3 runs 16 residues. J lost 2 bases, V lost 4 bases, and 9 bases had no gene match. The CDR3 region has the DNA TGCGCCAGCAGCCCGAACCGGGGGGGCATCACAGATACGCAGTATTTT. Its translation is CASSPNRGGITDTQYF. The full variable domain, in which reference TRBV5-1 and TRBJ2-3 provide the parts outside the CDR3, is KAGVTQTPRYLIKTRGQQVTLSCSPISGHRSVSWYQQTPGQGLQFLFEYFSETQRNKGNFPGRFSGRQFSNSRSEMNVSTLELGDSALYLCASSPNRGGITDTQYFGPGTRLTVL.

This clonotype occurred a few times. The DNA for the CDR3 is TGTGCCAGCAGCTCTTGGGACCAAATGTACGAGCAGTACTTC. Protein sequence: CASSSWDQMYEQYF. V and J are TRBV7-9 and TRBJ2-7; D might be TRBD1 or TRBD2, each matching 5 bases. The CDR3 is made up of 14 amino acids. The V gene's germline CDR1 is SEHNR and CDR2 FQNEAQ (reference sequence). Trimming stripped 4 bases from V and 4 bases from J, with 14 bases between.

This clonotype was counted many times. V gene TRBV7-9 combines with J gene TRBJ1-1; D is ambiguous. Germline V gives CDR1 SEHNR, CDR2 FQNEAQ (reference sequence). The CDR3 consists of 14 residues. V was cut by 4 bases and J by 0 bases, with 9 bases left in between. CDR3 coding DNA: TGTGCCAGCAGCTCATATAATATGAACACTGAAGCTTTCTTT. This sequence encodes CASSSYNMNTEAFF.

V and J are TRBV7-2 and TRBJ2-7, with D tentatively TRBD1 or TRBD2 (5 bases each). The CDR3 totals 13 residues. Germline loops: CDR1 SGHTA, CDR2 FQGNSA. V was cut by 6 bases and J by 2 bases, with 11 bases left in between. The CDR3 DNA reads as TGTGCCAGCAGGGGGCGGGCGACCTACGAGCAGTACTTC. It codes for CASRGRATYEQYF.

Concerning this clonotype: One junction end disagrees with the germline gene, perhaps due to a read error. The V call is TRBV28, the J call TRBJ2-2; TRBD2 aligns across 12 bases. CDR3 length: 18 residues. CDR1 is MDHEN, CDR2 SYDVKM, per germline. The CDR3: CVSSLLGRLAGDSGELFF. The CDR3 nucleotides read TGTGTCAGCAGTTTGTTAGGGCGACTAGCGGGAGATTCCGGGGAGCTGTTTTTT.

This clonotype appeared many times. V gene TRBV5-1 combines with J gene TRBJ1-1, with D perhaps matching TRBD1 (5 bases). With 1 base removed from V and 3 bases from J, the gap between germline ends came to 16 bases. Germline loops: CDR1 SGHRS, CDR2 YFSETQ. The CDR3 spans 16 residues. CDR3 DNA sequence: TGCGCCAGCAGCTTGACGCAGGGTGGGATGGACACTGAAGCTTTCTTT. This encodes CASSLTQGGMDTEAFF. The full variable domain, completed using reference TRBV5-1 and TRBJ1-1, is KAGVTQTPRYLIKTRGQQVTLSCSPISGHRSVSWYQQTPGQGLQFLFEYFSETQRNKGNFPGRFSGRQFSNSRSEMNVSTLELGDSALYLCASSLTQGGMDTEAFFGQGTRLTVV.

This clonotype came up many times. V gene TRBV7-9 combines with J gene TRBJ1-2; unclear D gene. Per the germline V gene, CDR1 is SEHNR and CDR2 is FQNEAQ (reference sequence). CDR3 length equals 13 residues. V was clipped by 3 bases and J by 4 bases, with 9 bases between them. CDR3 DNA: TGTGCCAGCAGCTTCGGCGGACTCTATGGCTACACCTTC. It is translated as CASSFGGLYGYTF.

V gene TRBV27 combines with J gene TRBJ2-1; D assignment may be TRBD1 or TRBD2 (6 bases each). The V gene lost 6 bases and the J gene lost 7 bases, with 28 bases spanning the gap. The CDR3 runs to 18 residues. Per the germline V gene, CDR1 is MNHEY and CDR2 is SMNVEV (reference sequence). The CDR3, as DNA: TGTGCCAGCAGCCAATCGGGGGAGACAGGCCTCTTACAGAATGAGCAGTTCTTC. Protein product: CASSQSGETGLLQNEQFF.

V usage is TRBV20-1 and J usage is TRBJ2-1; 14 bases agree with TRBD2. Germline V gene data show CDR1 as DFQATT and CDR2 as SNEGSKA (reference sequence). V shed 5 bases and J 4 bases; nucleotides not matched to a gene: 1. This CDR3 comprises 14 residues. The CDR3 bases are TGCAGTGCTGGGACTAGCGGGGGTTACAATGAGCAGTTCTTC. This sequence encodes CSAGTSGGYNEQFF.

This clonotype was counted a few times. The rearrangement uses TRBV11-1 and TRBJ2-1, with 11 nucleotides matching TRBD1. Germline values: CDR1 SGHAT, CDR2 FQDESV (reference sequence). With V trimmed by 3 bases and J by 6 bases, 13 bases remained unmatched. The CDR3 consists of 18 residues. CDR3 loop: CASSFIYSRTGGFNEQFF. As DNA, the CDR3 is TGTGCCAGCAGCTTCATATATTCTCGGACAGGGGGCTTCAATGAGCAGTTCTTC.

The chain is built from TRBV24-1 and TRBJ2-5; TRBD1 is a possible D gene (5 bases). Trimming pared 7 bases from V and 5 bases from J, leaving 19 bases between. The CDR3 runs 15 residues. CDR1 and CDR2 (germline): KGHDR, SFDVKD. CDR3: CATSTWAGILETQYF. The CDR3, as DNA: TGTGCCACCAGCACCTGGGCAGGGATTTTGGAGACCCAGTACTTC.

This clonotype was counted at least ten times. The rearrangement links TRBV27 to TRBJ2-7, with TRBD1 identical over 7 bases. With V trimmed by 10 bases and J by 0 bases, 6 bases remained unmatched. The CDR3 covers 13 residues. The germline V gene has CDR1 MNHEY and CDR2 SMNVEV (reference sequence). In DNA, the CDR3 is TGTGCCACCGCGACAGGGTCCTCCTACGAGCAGTACTTC. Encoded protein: CATATGSSYEQYF.

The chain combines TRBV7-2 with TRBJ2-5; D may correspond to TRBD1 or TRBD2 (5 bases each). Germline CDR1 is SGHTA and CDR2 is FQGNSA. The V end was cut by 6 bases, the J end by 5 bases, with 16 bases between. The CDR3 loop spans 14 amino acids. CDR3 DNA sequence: TGTGCCAGCAGTAGCGACTGGGGGTTCGAGACCCAGTACTTC. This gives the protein CASSSDWGFETQYF.

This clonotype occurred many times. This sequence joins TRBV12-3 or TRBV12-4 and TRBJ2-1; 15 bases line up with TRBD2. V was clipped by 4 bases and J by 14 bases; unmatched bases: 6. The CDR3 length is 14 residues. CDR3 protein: CASSSGTSGRREFF. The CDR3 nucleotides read TGTGCCAGCAGTTCCGGGACTAGCGGGAGGCGAGAGTTCTTC.

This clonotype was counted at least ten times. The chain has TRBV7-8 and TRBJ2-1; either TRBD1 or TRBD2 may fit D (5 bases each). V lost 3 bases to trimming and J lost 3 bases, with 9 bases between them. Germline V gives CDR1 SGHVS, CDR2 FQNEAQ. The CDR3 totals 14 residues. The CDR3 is CASSLGPLYNEQFF. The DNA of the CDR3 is TGTGCCAGCAGCTTGGGACCACTCTACAATGAGCAGTTCTTC.

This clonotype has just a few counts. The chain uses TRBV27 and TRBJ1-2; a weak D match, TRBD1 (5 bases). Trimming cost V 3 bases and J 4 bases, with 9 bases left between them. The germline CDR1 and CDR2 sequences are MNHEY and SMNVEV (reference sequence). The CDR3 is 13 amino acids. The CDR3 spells CASSFPQGYGYTF. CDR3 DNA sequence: TGTGCCAGCAGTTTTCCCCAGGGCTATGGCTACACCTTC.